These T cell receptor beta chains were read from a single sample in a study of radiotherapy plus CTLA-4 blockade in lung cancer. Repertoires were generated with immunoSEQ multiplex PCR, while TCRdb's copy carries only in-frame clones and drops some. The table shows around 130,000 clones, with approximately 90% occurring only once. Sequencing used peripheral blood, obtained from a patient treated with radiotherapy plus ipilimumab. The origin of the receptors is a human donor with non-small cell lung cancer that progressed on radiotherapy plus ipilimumab. Each CDR3 is given without its conserved first and last residue. The order of the fields is D gene, J gene, V gene, CDR3 protein. D genes are given only for firm matches.

d_gene: TRBD1
j_gene: TRBJ1-2
v_gene: TRBV27
CDR3aa: ASRPDRESYT

d_gene: TRBD1
j_gene: TRBJ1-4
v_gene: TRBV18
CDR3aa: ASSPPGGSEKLF

d_gene: .
j_gene: TRBJ1-1
v_gene: TRBV6-5
CDR3aa: ASSYEGLSDTEAF

d_gene: TRBD2
j_gene: TRBJ2-1
v_gene: TRBV27
CDR3aa: ASSYTAGLFNEQF

d_gene: TRBD2
j_gene: TRBJ2-7
v_gene: TRBV5-4
CDR3aa: ASSFLSGRAGEQY

d_gene: TRBD1
j_gene: TRBJ1-5
v_gene: TRBV18
CDR3aa: ASSQGAPSNQPQH

d_gene: TRBD2
j_gene: TRBJ2-2
v_gene: TRBV9
CDR3aa: ASSPRLAWNTGELF

d_gene: .
j_gene: TRBJ1-1
v_gene: TRBV6-1
CDR3aa: ASSAPGGTEAF

d_gene: .
j_gene: TRBJ2-7
v_gene: TRBV30
CDR3aa: AWSASYEQY

d_gene: .
j_gene: TRBJ2-7
v_gene: TRBV29-1
CDR3aa: SVEDPQGYEQY

d_gene: TRBD1
j_gene: TRBJ1-2
v_gene: TRBV19
CDR3aa: ASSRVDRGGYGYT

d_gene: TRBD1
j_gene: TRBJ2-5
v_gene: TRBV5-6
CDR3aa: ASSPGTGGGETQY

d_gene: .
j_gene: TRBJ2-7
v_gene: TRBV27
CDR3aa: ASSWQGLGESSYEQY

d_gene: TRBD2
j_gene: TRBJ2-2
v_gene: TRBV7-2
CDR3aa: ASSLIAGGTGELF

d_gene: .
j_gene: TRBJ2-7
v_gene: TRBV5-1
CDR3aa: ASSHDTGRVKY

d_gene: .
j_gene: TRBJ2-7
v_gene: TRBV5-4
CDR3aa: ASSLEASSNEQY

d_gene: .
j_gene: TRBJ2-1
v_gene: TRBV11-3
CDR3aa: ASSFESEQF

d_gene: TRBD2
j_gene: TRBJ2-1
v_gene: TRBV6-1
CDR3aa: ARLLAGDVDEQF

d_gene: .
j_gene: TRBJ1-4
v_gene: TRBV5-8
CDR3aa: ASSFGRGNEKLF

d_gene: TRBD2
j_gene: TRBJ2-1
v_gene: TRBV6-6
CDR3aa: ASNRLSGRQNEQF

d_gene: .
j_gene: TRBJ2-3
v_gene: TRBV9
CDR3aa: ASSELTDTQY

d_gene: .
j_gene: TRBJ2-5
v_gene: TRBV10-3
CDR3aa: AISESGISETQY

d_gene: TRBD1
j_gene: TRBJ2-2
v_gene: TRBV5-1
CDR3aa: ASSLKGQGVRTGELF

d_gene: .
j_gene: TRBJ2-7
v_gene: TRBV27
CDR3aa: ASPPKRQY

d_gene: .
j_gene: TRBJ2-2
v_gene: TRBV9
CDR3aa: ASSVQGYTGELF

d_gene: TRBD1
j_gene: TRBJ2-1
v_gene: TRBV5-4
CDR3aa: ASSHGQGLYNEQF

d_gene: .
j_gene: TRBJ2-1
v_gene: TRBV4-1
CDR3aa: ASSQDFGSSYNEQF

d_gene: .
j_gene: TRBJ1-1
v_gene: TRBV5-4
CDR3aa: ASSSMTQNTEAF

d_gene: TRBD2
j_gene: TRBJ2-1
v_gene: TRBV5-1
CDR3aa: ASSLGEAGGAEKQF

d_gene: .
j_gene: TRBJ2-1
v_gene: TRBV6-5
CDR3aa: ASSYAQLGGNEQF

d_gene: .
j_gene: TRBJ2-3
v_gene: TRBV28
CDR3aa: ASSPRILDTQY

d_gene: TRBD1
j_gene: TRBJ1-1
v_gene: TRBV7-9
CDR3aa: ASSYSQGRNPEAF

d_gene: TRBD2
j_gene: TRBJ2-1
v_gene: TRBV6-1
CDR3aa: ASIEPGLADTSSYNEQF

d_gene: .
j_gene: TRBJ2-7
v_gene: TRBV5-1
CDR3aa: ASSLDYYEQY

d_gene: TRBD2
j_gene: TRBJ2-1
v_gene: TRBV10-3
CDR3aa: AISTDSYDGTSGIARNEQF

d_gene: TRBD2
j_gene: TRBJ2-2
v_gene: TRBV6-5
CDR3aa: ASRGGGPTGELF

d_gene: TRBD1
j_gene: TRBJ1-1
v_gene: TRBV5-6
CDR3aa: ASSRTGRGENTEAF

d_gene: .
j_gene: TRBJ2-2
v_gene: TRBV5-8
CDR3aa: ASSLETVELF

d_gene: .
j_gene: TRBJ1-4
v_gene: TRBV6-5
CDR3aa: AIRLGTNEKLF

d_gene: TRBD1
j_gene: TRBJ1-5
v_gene: TRBV19
CDR3aa: ASITSAGGSNQPQH

d_gene: .
j_gene: TRBJ1-1
v_gene: TRBV5-1
CDR3aa: ASNLVGENTEAF

d_gene: TRBD2
j_gene: TRBJ2-7
v_gene: TRBV11-3
CDR3aa: ASGPGLADNSYEQY

d_gene: TRBD1
j_gene: TRBJ2-7
v_gene: TRBV10-3
CDR3aa: AISESVGGQGIIYEQY

d_gene: .
j_gene: TRBJ2-7
v_gene: TRBV5-6
CDR3aa: ASSLEIEQY

d_gene: .
j_gene: TRBJ2-1
v_gene: TRBV5-1
CDR3aa: ASSLESEYSYNEQF

d_gene: TRBD1
j_gene: TRBJ1-2
v_gene: TRBV5-4
CDR3aa: ASSPGGTGHRGYT

d_gene: TRBD2
j_gene: TRBJ2-7
v_gene: TRBV27
CDR3aa: ASSLGLAGVYEQY

d_gene: .
j_gene: TRBJ1-1
v_gene: TRBV29-1
CDR3aa: SVDLQGNTEAF

d_gene: .
j_gene: TRBJ2-1
v_gene: TRBV20-1
CDR3aa: SARDRRQF

d_gene: .
j_gene: TRBJ2-5
v_gene: TRBV4-1
CDR3aa: ASSQDLEQLQETQY

d_gene: TRBD1
j_gene: TRBJ1-5
v_gene: TRBV4-1
CDR3aa: ASSQEGTGNQPQH

d_gene: TRBD2
j_gene: TRBJ2-1
v_gene: TRBV5-1
CDR3aa: ASSSGTSYGEQF

d_gene: TRBD1
j_gene: TRBJ1-1
v_gene: TRBV2
CDR3aa: ASSEGDRGNTEAF

d_gene: .
j_gene: TRBJ2-5
v_gene: TRBV7-8
CDR3aa: ASSLAGVETQY